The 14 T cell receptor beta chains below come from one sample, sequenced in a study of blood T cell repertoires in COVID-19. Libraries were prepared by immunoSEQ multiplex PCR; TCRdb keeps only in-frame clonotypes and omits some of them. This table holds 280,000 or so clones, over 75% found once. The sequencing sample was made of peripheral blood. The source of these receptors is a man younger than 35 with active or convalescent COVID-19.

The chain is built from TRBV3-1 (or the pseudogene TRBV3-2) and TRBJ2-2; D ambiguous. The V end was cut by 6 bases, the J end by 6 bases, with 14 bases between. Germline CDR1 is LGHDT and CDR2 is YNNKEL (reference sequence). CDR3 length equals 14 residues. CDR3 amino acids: CASRAPKTAGELFF. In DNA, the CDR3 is TGTGCCAGCAGGGCCCCGAAAACAGCCGGGGAGCTGTTTTTT.

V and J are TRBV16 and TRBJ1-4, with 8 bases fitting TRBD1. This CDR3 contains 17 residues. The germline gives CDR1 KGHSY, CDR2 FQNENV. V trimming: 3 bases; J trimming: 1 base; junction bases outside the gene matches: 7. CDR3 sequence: CASSHVIQGGTNEKLFF. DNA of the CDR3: TGTGCCAGCAGCCACGTTATACAGGGGGGAACTAATGAAAAACTGTTTTTT.

CDR3 nucleotides: TGTGCCAGCAAGCTAACAGGGGCATATGGCTACACCTTC. Protein: CASKLTGAYGYTF. This chain joins TRBV5-6 and TRBJ1-2, with 7 bases lining up with TRBD1. V was pared by 6 bases and J by 5 bases, with 7 bases of the junction left unmatched. The length of the CDR3 is 13 residues. From germline, CDR1 is SGHDT and CDR2 YYEEEE.

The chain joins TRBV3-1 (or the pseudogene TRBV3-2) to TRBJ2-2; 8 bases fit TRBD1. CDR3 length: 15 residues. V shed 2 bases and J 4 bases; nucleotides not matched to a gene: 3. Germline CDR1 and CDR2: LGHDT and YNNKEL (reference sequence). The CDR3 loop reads CASSQTGGFTGELFF. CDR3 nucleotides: TGTGCCAGCAGCCAAACAGGGGGTTTCACCGGGGAGCTGTTTTTT.

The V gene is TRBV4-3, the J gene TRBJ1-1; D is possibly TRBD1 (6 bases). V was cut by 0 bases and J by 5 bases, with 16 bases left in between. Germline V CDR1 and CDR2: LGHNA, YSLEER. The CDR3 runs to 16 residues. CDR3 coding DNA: TGCGCCAGCAGCCAAGAACCTCTAGCAGGGGTAACTGAAGCTTTCTTT. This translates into CASSQEPLAGVTEAFF.

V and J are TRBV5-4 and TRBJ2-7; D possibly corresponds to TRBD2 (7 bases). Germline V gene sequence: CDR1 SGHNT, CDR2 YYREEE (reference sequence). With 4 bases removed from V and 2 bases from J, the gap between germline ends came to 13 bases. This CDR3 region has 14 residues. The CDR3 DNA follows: TGTGCCAGCAGCGCGCCCGGGGGGCCCTACGAGCAGTACTTC. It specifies CASSAPGGPYEQYF.

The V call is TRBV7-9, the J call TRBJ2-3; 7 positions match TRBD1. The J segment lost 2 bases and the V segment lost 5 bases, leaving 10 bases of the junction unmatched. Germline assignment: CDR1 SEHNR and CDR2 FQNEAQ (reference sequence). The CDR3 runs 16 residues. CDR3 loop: CASSPRQGMVTDTQYF. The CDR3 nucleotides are TGTGCCAGCAGCCCCCGACAGGGCATGGTCACAGATACGCAGTATTTT.

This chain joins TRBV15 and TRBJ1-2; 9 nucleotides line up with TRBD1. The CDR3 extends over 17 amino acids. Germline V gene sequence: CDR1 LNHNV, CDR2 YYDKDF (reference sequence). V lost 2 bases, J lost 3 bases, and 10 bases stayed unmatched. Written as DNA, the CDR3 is TGTGCCACCAGCAGACCTAGATTGGACAGGGGAGACTATGGCTACACCTTC. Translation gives CATSRPRLDRGDYGYTF.

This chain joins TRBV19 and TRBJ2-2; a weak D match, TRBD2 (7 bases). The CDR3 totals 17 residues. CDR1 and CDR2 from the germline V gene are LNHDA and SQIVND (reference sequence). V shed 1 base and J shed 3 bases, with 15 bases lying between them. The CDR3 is CASSIGGGAVDTGELFF. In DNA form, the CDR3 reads TGTGCCAGTAGTATAGGGGGGGGCGCGGTGGACACCGGGGAGCTGTTTTTT.

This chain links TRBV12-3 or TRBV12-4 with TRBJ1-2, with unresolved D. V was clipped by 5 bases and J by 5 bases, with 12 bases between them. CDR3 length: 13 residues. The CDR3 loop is CASSHPGSYGYTF. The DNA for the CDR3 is TGTGCCAGCAGTCACCCCGGTTCTTATGGCTACACCTTC.

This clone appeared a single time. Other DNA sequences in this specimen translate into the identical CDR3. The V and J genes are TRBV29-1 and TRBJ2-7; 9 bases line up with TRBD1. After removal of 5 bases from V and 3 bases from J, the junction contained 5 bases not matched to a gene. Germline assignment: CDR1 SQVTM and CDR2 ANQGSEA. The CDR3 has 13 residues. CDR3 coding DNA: TGCAGCGTTCCTGGACAGGGGATCTACGAGCAGTACTTC. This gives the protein CSVPGQGIYEQYF.

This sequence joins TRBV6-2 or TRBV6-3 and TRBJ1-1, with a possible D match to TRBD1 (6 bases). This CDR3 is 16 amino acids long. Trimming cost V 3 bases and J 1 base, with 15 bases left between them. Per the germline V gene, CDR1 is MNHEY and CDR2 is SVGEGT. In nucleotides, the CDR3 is TGTGCCAGCAGTTATGGTCTCAGGGGTCGGAACACTGAAGCTTTCTTT. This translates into CASSYGLRGRNTEAFF.

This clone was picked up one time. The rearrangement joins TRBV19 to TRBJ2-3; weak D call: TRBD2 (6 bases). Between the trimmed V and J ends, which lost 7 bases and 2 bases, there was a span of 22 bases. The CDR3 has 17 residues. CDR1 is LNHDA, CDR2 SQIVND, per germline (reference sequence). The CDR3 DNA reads TGTGCCAGTACCCCCTCGGGAGACCCGCCTTTCACAGATACGCAGTATTTT. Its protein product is CASTPSGDPPFTDTQYF.

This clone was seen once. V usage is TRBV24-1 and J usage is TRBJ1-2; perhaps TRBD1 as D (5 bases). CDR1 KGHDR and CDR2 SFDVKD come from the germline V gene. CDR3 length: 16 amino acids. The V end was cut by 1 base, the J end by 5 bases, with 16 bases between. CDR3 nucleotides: TGTGCCACCAGTGATTTAGCGGGGACGGAGAGTTATGGCTACACCTTC. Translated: CATSDLAGTESYGYTF.